These T cell receptor beta chains were read from a single sample in a study of cytomegalovirus exposure and HLA in healthy donors. TCRdb's table, derived via immunoSEQ multiplex PCR, lists solely in-frame clones and lacks some. The data hold about 240,000 clones, with around 86% observed a single time. Sequenced material: PBMCs. The origin of the receptors is a woman in her 30s in good health and CMV-seropositive. Each CDR3 is given with its conserved first and last residue. A D gene is named only where the DNA matches it firmly. Expanded clones get a size class; other rows say once, few or many, or leave the size out.

J | V | D | size | DNA | CDR3
TRBJ2-7 | TRBV6-5 | TRBD2 | . | TGTGCCAGCAGTCAACCCGGGAGGCCTTACGAGCAGTACTTC | CASSQPGRPYEQYF
TRBJ1-2 | TRBV29-1 | TRBD1 | few | TGCAGCGTTGGGACAGGGTGGCAATATGGCTACACCTTC | CSVGTGWQYGYTF
TRBJ2-1 | TRBV29-1 | . | . | TGCAGCGTTGAAAAAAACCCCACAGGACCTGACAGACCCTACAATGAGCAGTTCTTC | CSVEKNPTGPDRPYNEQFF
TRBJ1-2 | TRBV2 | TRBD1 | few | TGTGCCAGCAGGGTGGGACAGACTTTAAACTATGGCTACACCTTC | CASRVGQTLNYGYTF
TRBJ2-1 | TRBV2 | . | . | TGTGCCAGCACTATCAATTTAGCTTCTGAGCAGTTCTTC | CASTINLASEQFF
TRBJ2-7 | TRBV9 | . | . | TGTGCCAGCAGCCCTCGGACTGTCTCCTACGAGCAGTACTTC | CASSPRTVSYEQYF
TRBJ2-7 | TRBV7-9 | TRBD1 | few | TGTGCCAGCCGCAAAGACAGGGGCTACTCCTACGAGCAGTACTTC | CASRKDRGYSYEQYF
TRBJ2-7 | TRBV25-1 | TRBD1 | . | TGTGCCAGCACTGACCGGGACAGCTCCTACGAGCAGTACTTC | CASTDRDSSYEQYF
TRBJ2-7 | TRBV18 | . | . | TGTGCCAGCTCACCACTTCTCTCAGGGGACTACGAGCAGTACTTC | CASSPLLSGDYEQYF
TRBJ2-1 | TRBV7-9 | TRBD1 | . | TGTGCCAGCAGCCAGGGGGCCCGGTACGGGGAGCAGTTCTTC | CASSQGARYGEQFF
TRBJ1-1 | TRBV7-9 | TRBD1 | . | TGTGCCAGCAGTGGACAGGGCAACACTGAAGCTTTCTTT | CASSGQGNTEAFF
TRBJ2-7 | TRBV4-1 | . | . | TGCGCCAGCAGCCTAGCGGTCGAAGTGAGCTCCTACGAGCAGTACTTC | CASSLAVEVSSYEQYF
TRBJ2-1 | TRBV6-5 | TRBD2 | . | TGTGCCAGCAGCCGACTAGCGGTGGGGTACAATGAGCAGTTCTTC | CASSRLAVGYNEQFF
TRBJ1-2 | TRBV6-6 | TRBD1 | . | TGTGCCAGCAGTTATTATCTGGACAGGGAAGATCATGGCTACACCTTC | CASSYYLDREDHGYTF
TRBJ1-2 | TRBV29-1 | . | . | TGCAGCGCCCTGGCCTTACAGGGAGCTAACTATGGCTACACCTTC | CSALALQGANYGYTF
TRBJ2-4 | TRBV4-1 | TRBD1 | . | TGCGCCAGCAGCCAGATACAGGGGGCGAGCAACATTCAGTACTTC | CASSQIQGASNIQYF
TRBJ1-5 | TRBV19 | TRBD1 | . | TGTGCCAGTAGTGGGACAGCTGATCAGCCCCAGCATTTT | CASSGTADQPQHF
TRBJ1-3 | TRBV30 | . | . | TGTGCCTGGATCGGTCGACTAGCGGGAAACACCATATATTTT | CAWIGRLAGNTIYF
TRBJ1-5 | TRBV5-4 | TRBD1 | . | TGTGCCAGCAGCTTCGACAGGGGGTTGCAGCCCCAGCATTTT | CASSFDRGLQPQHF
TRBJ2-1 | TRBV7-3 | . | . | TGTGCCAGCAGCTTTGGCCCTCCCCGATACAATGAGCAGTTCTTC | CASSFGPPRYNEQFF
TRBJ1-5 | TRBV6-1 | . | . | TGTGCCAGCAGTGTTCAGACACTCTATAGCAATCAGCCCCAGCATTTT | CASSVQTLYSNQPQHF
TRBJ1-4 | TRBV28 | . | . | TGTGCCAGCAGCGGGCAGGGGAGGGATGAAAAACTGTTTTTT | CASSGQGRDEKLFF
TRBJ1-1 | TRBV29-1 | TRBD1 | . | TGCAGCGTGATGACAGGGACCTTTAACACTGAAGCTTTCTTT | CSVMTGTFNTEAFF
TRBJ2-3 | TRBV19 | TRBD2 | . | TGTGCCAGTAGTATAGGGCTAGCGGGATCCACAGATACGCAGTATTTT | CASSIGLAGSTDTQYF
TRBJ1-4 | TRBV6-5 | . | . | TGTGCCAGCAGCCGTACCAGGGAATCGATGAGGAAACTGTTTTTT | CASSRTRESMRKLFF
TRBJ2-7 | TRBV19 | . | . | TGTGCCAGTATGGATTGGGACAACTCCTACGAGCAGTACTTC | CASMDWDNSYEQYF
TRBJ2-1 | TRBV9 | . | . | TGTGCCAGCAGCGGGATTAGCGGATACAATGAGCAGTTCTTC | CASSGISGYNEQFF
TRBJ2-1 | TRBV20-1 | . | . | TGCAGTGCTGAGCTTTACAATGAGCAGTTCTTC | CSAELYNEQFF
TRBJ1-5 | TRBV27 | . | few | TGTGCCAGCAGTGGACAGAACAGCAATCAGCCCCAGCATTTT | CASSGQNSNQPQHF
TRBJ1-2 | TRBV5-1 | TRBD1 | . | TGCGCCAGCAGCTTGGATCGGGCAGGGGGCAGCTATGGCTACACCTTC | CASSLDRAGGSYGYTF